One sample yielded the 23 T cell receptor beta chains listed below, sequenced in a study of blood T cell repertoires in COVID-19. Repertoires were generated with immunoSEQ multiplex PCR, while TCRdb's copy carries only in-frame clones and drops some. The data contain fewer than 45,000 clones, 87% of them singletons. Material for sequencing was peripheral blood. Receptors originate from a man aged 80 or over with active COVID-19.

This clone appeared a single time. The chain uses TRBV28 and TRBJ1-2, with 7 bases lining up with TRBD1. The CDR3 totals 15 residues. J lost 0 bases, V lost 8 bases, and 9 bases had no gene match. CDR1 is MDHEN and CDR2 is SYDVKM in the germline V gene. The CDR3 protein is CASFREGGPNYGYTF. The CDR3 DNA is TGTGCCAGCTTCCGAGAAGGGGGCCCTAACTATGGCTACACCTTC.

V gene TRBV6-6 combines with J gene TRBJ1-1; D unclear. Germline V gene sequence: CDR1 MNHNY, CDR2 SVGAGI (reference sequence). V was shortened by 4 bases and J by 0 bases, with 6 bases between the two germline ends. The CDR3 spans 13 residues. The DNA of the CDR3 is TGTGCCAGCAGTTCCCAGGTGAACACTGAAGCTTTCTTT. This codes for CASSSQVNTEAFF.

This sequence joins TRBV18 and TRBJ2-3; 7 positions match TRBD1. CDR3 length equals 16 residues. The J segment lost 3 bases and the V segment lost 3 bases, leaving 9 bases of the junction unmatched. Germline V gives CDR1 KGHSH, CDR2 LQKENI. Here the CDR3 DNA reads TGTGCCAGCTCACCCCAGGGGGTAGCTTCGACAGATACGCAGTATTTT. Protein: CASSPQGVASTDTQYF.

The V and J genes are TRBV27 and TRBJ2-5; D remains ambiguous. Trimming removed 3 bases from V and 5 bases from J, with 7 bases in between. The CDR3 runs to 12 residues. Germline V gene lookup returns CDR1 MNHEY and CDR2 SMNVEV (reference sequence). Here the CDR3 DNA reads TGTGCCAGCAGTTTCCCCGGGGAGACCCAGTACTTC. It yields the protein CASSFPGETQYF.

The chain is built from TRBV7-6 and TRBJ2-5; 10 bases map to TRBD2. V gave up 4 bases and J gave up 5 bases; unmatched junction bases: 16. Germline V lookup: CDR1 SGHVS, CDR2 FNYEAQ. The CDR3 is made up of 18 amino acids. CDR3 DNA sequence: TGTGCCAGCAGCTCTAGGGGCGGGGCTAGCGGGAGCCGGGAGACCCAGTACTTC. Translated, it gives CASSSRGGASGSRETQYF.

This clone has only one observation. CDR3 in DNA: TGTGCCAGCGGGGCTACTAGCGGGAGGTTAGGTGAGCAGTTCTTC. Protein product: CASGATSGRLGEQFF. The V call is TRBV28, the J call TRBJ2-1; 12 nucleotides match TRBD2. Germline CDR1 and CDR2: MDHEN and SYDVKM. V was pared by 8 bases and J by 9 bases, with 11 bases of the junction left unmatched. This CDR3 has 15 amino acids. The full variable domain, in which reference TRBV28 and TRBJ2-1 provide the parts outside the CDR3, is DVKVTQSSRYLVKRTGEKVFLECVQDMDHENMFWYRQDPGLGLRLIYFSYDVKMKEKGDIPEGYSVSREKKERFSLILESASTNQTSMYLCASGATSGRLGEQFFGPGTRLTVL.

The chain has TRBV28 and TRBJ2-7, with D maybe TRBD2 (6 bases). The ends were cut back, 7 bases at V and 2 bases at J, with 15 bases in the middle. The CDR3 contains 14 residues. The germline V gene has CDR1 MDHEN and CDR2 SYDVKM. CDR3 bases: TGTGCCAGCACCGCGGGGCGGCGAACCTACGAGCAGTACTTC. It codes for CASTAGRRTYEQYF.

This clone was observed once. The rearrangement links TRBV9 to TRBJ2-5; TRBD1 matches at 10 bases. The CDR3 extends over 15 amino acids. J was trimmed by 4 bases and V by 2 bases; bases with no gene match: 5. Germline CDR1 SGDLS, CDR2 YYNGEE. The CDR3 loop reads CASSVDRGGAETQYF. The DNA for the CDR3 is TGTGCCAGCAGCGTGGACAGGGGGGGCGCAGAGACCCAGTACTTC. The complete variable domain, with remaining parts taken from reference TRBV9 and TRBJ2-5, reads DSGVTQTPKHLITATGQRVTLRCSPRSGDLSVYWYQQSLDQGLQFLIQYYNGEERAKGNILERFSAQQFPDLHSELNLSSLELGDSALYFCASSVDRGGAETQYFGPGTRLLVL.

The chain has TRBV6-5 and TRBJ1-1, with 8 nucleotides matching TRBD1. The CDR3 contains 13 residues. The germline gives CDR1 MNHEY, CDR2 SVGAGI. V trimming: 6 bases; J trimming: 4 bases; junction bases outside the gene matches: 4. Written as DNA, the CDR3 is TGTGCCAGCAGGGACAGGGTTGGCACTGAAGCTTTCTTT. As protein: CASRDRVGTEAFF.

The gene calls are TRBV7-9 and TRBJ2-7; 7 bases match TRBD1. The CDR3 has 14 amino acids. Germline values: CDR1 SEHNR, CDR2 FQNEAQ (reference sequence). V trimming: 5 bases; J trimming: 7 bases; junction bases outside the gene matches: 11. The CDR3 region has the DNA TGTGCCAGCAGCCGCCGGGACAGACCCCATGAGCAGTACTTC. Protein: CASSRRDRPHEQYF.

This clone was detected a few times. The chain has TRBV5-1 and TRBJ2-1, with D unresolved. In germline, CDR1 is SGHRS, CDR2 YFSETQ. V was cut by 2 bases and J by 6 bases, with 6 bases left in between. The CDR3 covers 12 residues. The CDR3 coding sequence is TGCGCCAGCAGCTTCGCAGGCAATGAGCAGTTCTTC. Its translation is CASSFAGNEQFF.

V gene TRBV6-6 combines with J gene TRBJ2-1, with 9 bases fitting TRBD2. Trimming at V came to 5 bases and at J to 0 bases, leaving 5 bases not matched to a gene. Germline V gene lookup returns CDR1 MNHNY and CDR2 SVGAGI (reference sequence). This CDR3 has 16 residues. The CDR3 region has the DNA TGTGCCAGCAGTACTAGCGGGCCGAGCTCCTACAATGAGCAGTTCTTC. Its protein is CASSTSGPSSYNEQFF.

The chain couples TRBV3-1 (or the pseudogene TRBV3-2) to TRBJ2-1, with no clear D. V shed 4 bases and J shed 0 bases, with 7 bases lying between them. In germline, CDR1 is LGHDT, CDR2 YNNKEL (reference sequence). The length of the CDR3 is 14 residues. Written as DNA, the CDR3 is TGTGCCAGCAGCCTGGCTAGCTCCTACAATGAGCAGTTCTTC. It codes for CASSLASSYNEQFF.

This chain joins TRBV28 and TRBJ1-4; 8 bases are a match to TRBD1. This CDR3 contains 15 residues. Germline CDR1 MDHEN, CDR2 SYDVKM. Unmatched junction bases numbered 11, after V lost 6 bases and J lost 8 bases. This chain's CDR3 is CASRGQAGAREKLFF. The CDR3 nucleotides are TGTGCCAGCAGGGGACAGGCGGGGGCGAGGGAAAAACTGTTTTTT.

The chain joins TRBV30 to TRBJ1-5; D is uncertain. V lost 0 bases and J 2 bases, leaving 11 bases between the germline ends. Germline CDR1 GTSNPN, CDR2 SVGIG (reference sequence). The CDR3 is 15 residues long. The CDR3 DNA is TGTGCCTGGAGTGTACGGGGAGATGGCAATCAGCCCCAGCATTTT. Encoded protein: CAWSVRGDGNQPQHF.

Only one count was recorded for this clone. The chain joins TRBV29-1 to TRBJ2-1, with 13 positions matching TRBD2. V trimming: 5 bases; J trimming: 2 bases; junction bases outside the gene matches: 12. The CDR3 loop spans 18 amino acids. Germline CDR1 is SQVTM and CDR2 is ANQGSEA. CDR3 sequence reads: CSVKGGTSGEGPYNEQFF. CDR3 bases: TGCAGCGTTAAGGGCGGGACTAGCGGGGAGGGCCCCTACAATGAGCAGTTCTTC.

The chain has TRBV6-6 and TRBJ2-5; 11 nucleotides align to TRBD1. The trim removed 5 bases at V and 5 bases at J, leaving 7 bases unmatched. The CDR3 length is 15 residues. Germline-derived CDR1 and CDR2 are MNHNY and SVGAGI (reference sequence). The CDR3 nucleotides are TGTGCCAGCAGTCCCCGGGACAGGGGGGACGAGACCCAGTACTTC. Encoded protein: CASSPRDRGDETQYF.

The chain couples TRBV6-5 to TRBJ2-1; 9 positions match TRBD2. CDR3 length: 15 residues. Germline CDR1 is MNHEY and CDR2 is SVGAGI. The J segment lost 1 base and the V segment lost 6 bases, leaving 4 bases of the junction unmatched. The DNA of the CDR3 is TGTGCCAGCAGGGGACTAGCCCGGTCCTACAATGAGCAGTTCTTC. This gives the protein CASRGLARSYNEQFF.

This clone was seen once. The J gene is TRBJ1-5, the V gene TRBV28, with 10 bases aligning to TRBD1. V shed 6 bases and J 2 bases; nucleotides not matched to a gene: 7. Germline values: CDR1 MDHEN, CDR2 SYDVKM. This CDR3 contains 16 residues. CDR3 nucleotides: TGTGCCAGCAGGCCCTCCGGGACAGGGGGCAATCAGCCCCAGCATTTT. Translating gives CASRPSGTGGNQPQHF.

The J gene is TRBJ2-1, the V gene TRBV28; maybe TRBD1 (5 bases). Trimming took off 6 bases at V and 5 bases at J, with 14 bases between the two ends. Germline V gene data show CDR1 as MDHEN and CDR2 as SYDVKM. The CDR3 covers 14 residues. CDR3 loop: CASRSGHLDNEQFF. Here the CDR3 DNA reads TGTGCCAGCAGATCCGGACACCTGGACAATGAGCAGTTCTTC.

The rearrangement joins TRBV28 to TRBJ1-2, with 7 bases that match TRBD1. There are 12 residues in the CDR3. The trim removed 6 bases at V and 10 bases at J, leaving 8 bases unmatched. The germline CDR1 and CDR2 sequences are MDHEN and SYDVKM. The CDR3 DNA sequence: TGTGCCAGCAGGTTACTACAGGGGCCCTACACCTTC. It is translated as CASRLLQGPYTF.

V and J are TRBV6-6 and TRBJ2-1; 10 bases are shared with TRBD1. This CDR3 comprises 13 residues. The J segment lost 9 bases and the V segment lost 6 bases, leaving 5 bases of the junction unmatched. From germline, CDR1 is MNHNY and CDR2 SVGAGI (reference sequence). The CDR3 loop is CASSYGQGVEQFF. CDR3 coding DNA: TGTGCCAGCAGCTATGGACAGGGGGTTGAGCAGTTCTTC.

The J gene is TRBJ1-5, the V gene TRBV5-1; TRBD1 aligns across 9 bases. Germline CDR1 is SGHRS and CDR2 is YFSETQ. This CDR3 spans 17 amino acids. Trimming removed 1 base from V and 4 bases from J; junction bases left unmatched: 9. The CDR3 spells CASSLQPGQGRNQPQHF. The CDR3 DNA reads as TGCGCCAGCAGCTTGCAACCGGGACAGGGTAGAAATCAGCCCCAGCATTTT.